The clone carrying this T cell receptor (beta chain) was found a few times. Some clones are missing from TCRdb's copy, which holds only in-frame ones; the method was immunoSEQ multiplex PCR. The data contain about 400,000 clones, around 86% of them seen just once; the ten biggest clones take up about 0.8%. These data come from a study of cytomegalovirus exposure and HLA in healthy donors. The material sequenced was PBMCs. The clonotype comes from a woman younger than 30 in good health and CMV-seronegative.

In nucleotides, the CDR3 is TGTGCCAGTAGTATACAGAGGGATCAGCCCCAGCATTTT. This sequence encodes CASSIQRDQPQHF. This chain connects TRBV19 to TRBJ1-5; D remains ambiguous. V was trimmed by 2 bases and J by 5 bases, leaving 7 bases between them. Germline V gene data show CDR1 as LNHDA and CDR2 as SQIVND (reference sequence). CDR3 length: 13 amino acids.